The 31 T cell receptor beta chains listed next were all sequenced from one sample in a study of beta chain features in type 1 diabetes. Study-level points and caveats: A moderate, significant TCRB CDR3 shortening appeared in type 1 diabetes across four CD4+ subsets.

Expressed TCRB transcripts got sequenced, as all isolated RNA was reverse transcribed. Clones were sequenced by immunoSEQ multiplex PCR, and TCRdb holds only the in-frame ones, with some missing. This table has roughly 340,000 clones, approximately 15% appearing once. Their antigen targets remain unknown. The sequencing sample was made of naive CD4+ T cells from blood. These receptors all come from a woman aged 18-30 years with type 1 diabetes.

The chain combines TRBV18 with TRBJ2-1; tentatively, D is TRBD2 (5 bases). CDR3 length equals 13 residues. The ends were cut back, 3 bases at V and 11 bases at J, with 14 bases in the middle. The germline V gene encodes CDR1 KGHSH and CDR2 LQKENI. The CDR3 sequence: CASSPPEVAKQFF. CDR3 nucleotide sequence: TGTGCCAGCTCACCTCCGGAGGTCGCAAAGCAGTTCTTC.

This sequence joins TRBV11-2 and TRBJ2-3; 11 bases match TRBD2. Germline V lookup: CDR1 SGHAT, CDR2 FQNNGV. J gave up 4 bases and V 3 bases, and 3 bases lay outside the gene matches. The length of the CDR3 is 15 residues. The CDR3 is CASSFTSGSADTQYF. The CDR3 DNA sequence: TGTGCCAGCAGCTTCACTAGCGGGAGCGCAGATACGCAGTATTTT.

In its sample, this clone was seen a few times. The chain employs TRBV19 and TRBJ2-7, with 8 bases fitting TRBD1. The CDR3 has 14 residues. Germline loops: CDR1 LNHDA, CDR2 SQIVND (reference sequence). J was trimmed by 2 bases and V by 4 bases; bases with no gene match: 4. This chain's CDR3 is CASSTRDRTYEQYF. The CDR3 DNA follows: TGTGCCAGTAGTACCCGGGACAGGACCTACGAGCAGTACTTC.

The genes are TRBV6-1 and TRBJ1-2, with 7 bases fitting TRBD1. V shed 7 bases and J 6 bases; nucleotides not matched to a gene: 8. This CDR3 is 13 amino acids long. Germline V gene sequence: CDR1 MNHNS, CDR2 SASEGT. The chain's CDR3 is CASKSTGEHGYTF. In nucleotides, the CDR3 is TGTGCCAGCAAGTCCACAGGGGAGCATGGCTACACCTTC.

The rearrangement joins TRBV29-1 to TRBJ2-2; tentative D call: TRBD1 (6 bases). CDR3 size: 14 residues. V was cut by 7 bases and J by 3 bases, with 15 bases left in between. The germline CDR1 and CDR2 sequences are SQVTM and ANQGSEA. DNA for the CDR3: TGCAGCGCCAACCAGGGGCTTTACACCGGGGAGCTGTTTTTT. Translating it yields CSANQGLYTGELFF.

The chain links TRBV29-1 to TRBJ2-3; D not certain. Germline CDR1 is SQVTM and CDR2 is ANQGSEA. The CDR3 runs to 13 residues. Between the trimmed V and J ends, which lost 1 base and 5 bases, there was a span of 10 bases. In DNA form, the CDR3 reads TGCAGCGTTGAAGGTCCGACAATAGATACGCAGTATTTT. This gives the protein CSVEGPTIDTQYF.

The chain is built from TRBV19 and TRBJ1-2; 7 nucleotides align to TRBD1. This CDR3 has 14 amino acids. Germline CDR1 and CDR2: LNHDA and SQIVND (reference sequence). V shed 7 bases and J 4 bases; nucleotides not matched to a gene: 9. CDR3 sequence reads: CASNGQGVAYGYTF. In DNA form, the CDR3 reads TGTGCCAGTAACGGGCAGGGGGTTGCCTATGGCTACACCTTC.

J is TRBJ1-5 and V is TRBV19, with 7 bases matching TRBD1. This CDR3 contains 15 residues. Per germline, CDR1 LNHDA and CDR2 SQIVND (reference sequence). V shed 5 bases and J 7 bases; nucleotides not matched to a gene: 11. As DNA, the CDR3 is TGTGCCAGTAGTCTGGGGTGGACAGGTCCCCAGCCCCAGCATTTT. The encoded protein is CASSLGWTGPQPQHF.

In this sample, this clone turned up a few times. J is TRBJ2-1 and V is TRBV6-6; 7 bases fit TRBD1. This CDR3 is 14 amino acids long. Germline CDR1 reads MNHNY; CDR2 reads SVGAGI (reference sequence). The V and J ends lost 4 bases and 3 bases, in that order; junction bases with no gene match: 3. The CDR3 DNA is TGTGCCAGCAGTTCCGGGACAGACTACAATGAGCAGTTCTTC. Protein: CASSSGTDYNEQFF.

The chain joins TRBV23-1 to TRBJ2-3, with TRBD1 matching over 8 bases. TRBV23-1 qualifies as an ORF whose function is uncertain. Trimming cost V 2 bases and J 3 bases; bases outside gene matches: 10. This CDR3 has 17 residues. CDR3 in amino acids: CASSQRQGAVGTDTQYF. Here the CDR3 DNA reads TGCGCCAGCAGTCAACGGCAGGGGGCTGTTGGGACAGATACGCAGTATTTT.

The V call is TRBV2, the J call TRBJ1-4; unclear D gene. V was cut by 6 bases and J by 4 bases, with 9 bases left in between. Germline V lookup: CDR1 SNHLY, CDR2 FYNNEI. This CDR3 has 13 amino acids. The DNA of the CDR3 is TGTGCCAGCAGCCCTCTGTTTAATGAAAAACTGTTTTTT. It is translated as CASSPLFNEKLFF.

This sequence joins TRBV7-2 and TRBJ2-1, with TRBD1 matching 9 bases. Germline CDR1 reads SGHTA; CDR2 reads FQGNSA. Unmatched junction bases numbered 8, after V lost 4 bases and J lost 10 bases. The CDR3 is 14 amino acids. Here the CDR3 DNA reads TGTGCCAGCAGCTCAGGGGGACAGGGATACGAGCAGTTCTTC. Amino acid sequence: CASSSGGQGYEQFF.

The rearrangement joins TRBV16 to TRBJ1-2, with unresolved D. Trimming shortened V by 2 bases and J by 6 bases, and 7 bases separated the two germline ends. The CDR3 extends over 12 amino acids. Germline V gene data show CDR1 as KGHSY and CDR2 as FQNENV. CDR3 sequence: CASSQSPDGYTF. In nucleotides, the CDR3 is TGTGCCAGCAGCCAAAGTCCGGATGGCTACACCTTC.

The chain links TRBV2 to TRBJ1-2, with 11 bases lining up with TRBD1. V was pared by 5 bases and J by 4 bases, with 6 bases of the junction left unmatched. The CDR3 is 15 residues long. Germline values: CDR1 SNHLY, CDR2 FYNNEI. CDR3 sequence (DNA): TGTGCCAGCAGTAGTGGACAGGGGGCTGTCTATGGCTACACCTTC. Translated: CASSSGQGAVYGYTF.

The gene calls are TRBV4-3 and TRBJ1-1; no clear D. Trimming pared 3 bases from V and 9 bases from J, leaving 14 bases between. The CDR3 has 13 amino acids. CDR1 is LGHNA, CDR2 YSLEER, per germline. CDR3 DNA: TGCGCCAGCAGCCAGAGGTTCGGTGATCAAGCTTTCTTT. It encodes CASSQRFGDQAFF.

This clone was counted a few times. The chain recombines TRBV6-5 with TRBJ2-5; tentative D call: TRBD2 (6 bases). This CDR3 is 13 amino acids long. Trimming left V 2 bases short and J 5 bases short, with 9 bases between. CDR1 and CDR2 (germline): MNHEY, SVGAGI. The CDR3 protein is CASSYRGRETQYF. The CDR3, as DNA: TGTGCCAGCAGTTACCGAGGGAGGGAGACCCAGTACTTC.

This clone was detected only a few times. The genes are TRBV7-3 and TRBJ2-3; a possible D gene is TRBD2 (6 bases). This CDR3 is built from 15 residues. Germline V CDR1 and CDR2: SGHTA, FQGTGA. Trimming left V 5 bases short and J 4 bases short, with 16 bases between. The CDR3 is CASSDVASVPDTQYF. The CDR3 DNA is TGTGCCAGCAGCGACGTGGCTAGCGTCCCAGATACGCAGTATTTT.

The chain joins TRBV28 to TRBJ2-7, with TRBD1 matching 7 bases. CDR3 length equals 14 residues. With 7 bases clipped from V and 1 base from J, the junction kept 7 bases outside the gene matches. Germline-derived CDR1 and CDR2 are MDHEN and SYDVKM. The CDR3 is CASIGQESSYEQYF. CDR3 nucleotide sequence: TGTGCCAGCATCGGACAGGAATCTTCCTACGAGCAGTACTTC.

V is TRBV18 and J is TRBJ1-1; TRBD1 agrees at 12 bases. CDR1 is KGHSH, CDR2 LQKENI, per germline. The J segment lost 1 base and the V segment lost 4 bases, leaving 10 bases of the junction unmatched. CDR3 length: 18 residues. The DNA of the CDR3 is TGTGCCAGCTCACGCCGGGGACAGGGGGCCGGGTCGAACACTGAAGCTTTCTTT. Its translation is CASSRRGQGAGSNTEAFF.

The chain uses TRBV18 and TRBJ2-3; the D is unclear. This CDR3 has 14 amino acids. The V and J ends lost 1 base and 6 bases respectively, with 11 bases between them. Germline V gene lookup returns CDR1 KGHSH and CDR2 LQKENI. The CDR3 region is CASSPRPPPDTQYF. The CDR3 nucleotides are TGTGCCAGCTCACCACGGCCCCCCCCGGATACGCAGTATTTT. Drawing the rest from reference TRBV18 and TRBJ2-3, the complete variable domain is NAGVMQNPRHLVRRRGQEARLRCSPMKGHSHVYWYRQLPEEGLKFMVYLQKENIIDESGMPKERFSAEFPKEGPSILRIQQVVRGDSAAYFCASSPRPPPDTQYFGPGTRLTVL.

This clone was observed a few times. The J gene is TRBJ2-3, the V gene TRBV4-3; TRBD2 aligns across 12 bases. The CDR3 consists of 14 residues. Trimming at V came to 4 bases and at J to 8 bases, leaving 4 bases not matched to a gene. Germline V gene sequence: CDR1 LGHNA, CDR2 YSLEER. The CDR3 DNA sequence: TGCGCCAGCAGCCGGACTAGCGGGATGGGTACGCAGTATTTT. Its protein is CASSRTSGMGTQYF.

This clone was found a few times. The J gene is TRBJ2-5, the V gene TRBV13; 7 positions agree with TRBD1. CDR3 length equals 14 residues. V lost 5 bases to trimming and J lost 5 bases; unmatched junction nucleotides: 8. CDR1 is PRHDT and CDR2 is FYEKMQ in the germline V gene (reference sequence). For the CDR3, the DNA is TGTGCCAGCAGCCCCTACGGACAGGCTGAGACCCAGTACTTC. Protein product: CASSPYGQAETQYF.

The chain recombines TRBV7-9 with TRBJ1-2; D is unresolved. The CDR3 extends over 14 amino acids. Trimming took off 1 base at V and 6 bases at J, with 12 bases between the two ends. Germline CDR1 SEHNR, CDR2 FQNEAQ (reference sequence). The CDR3 DNA reads TGTGCCAGCAGCTTAGGGCAGGCCACGCATGGCTACACCTTC. Protein: CASSLGQATHGYTF.

V and J are TRBV7-2 and TRBJ2-2; D perhaps matches TRBD1 (6 bases). The germline gives CDR1 SGHTA, CDR2 FQGNSA. The CDR3 extends over 16 amino acids. V lost 4 bases to trimming and J lost 0 bases, with 12 bases between them. The CDR3 here is CASSSTAGANTGELFF. The CDR3 DNA follows: TGTGCCAGCAGCTCCACGGCAGGGGCGAACACCGGGGAGCTGTTTTTT.

The chain has TRBV7-2 and TRBJ2-6, with 10 bases lining up with TRBD1. The CDR3 totals 18 residues. After removal of 0 bases from V and 4 bases from J, the junction contained 6 bases not matched to a gene. CDR1 and CDR2 (germline): SGHTA, FQGNSA. The CDR3 bases are TGTGCCAGCAGCTTAGCCCCGGGACAGGGGTCCGGGGCCAACGTCCTGACTTTC. Translation gives CASSLAPGQGSGANVLTF.

The V gene is TRBV28, the J gene TRBJ2-7; D is possibly TRBD2 (5 bases). Per germline, CDR1 MDHEN and CDR2 SYDVKM. CDR3 size: 15 residues. Trimming shortened V by 4 bases and J by 5 bases, and 18 bases separated the two germline ends. CDR3 bases: TGTGCCAGCAGTTCGCCGACTCCCTTGAGGGACGAGCAGTACTTC. Encoded protein: CASSSPTPLRDEQYF.

The chain uses TRBV5-1 and TRBJ1-4; D may be TRBD1 (5 bases). The CDR3 is 14 amino acids. V lost 3 bases, J lost 5 bases, and 11 bases lay in between. In germline, CDR1 is SGHRS, CDR2 YFSETQ. The CDR3 loop reads CASSSGLRNEKLFF. CDR3 DNA: TGCGCCAGCAGCTCGGGACTCCGAAATGAAAAACTGTTTTTT.

This clone was counted only a few times. The rearrangement joins TRBV11-2 to TRBJ2-7; the D gene is possibly TRBD2 (5 bases). Germline V gene lookup returns CDR1 SGHAT and CDR2 FQNNGV. The CDR3 is 15 residues long. Trimming shortened V by 1 base and J by 1 base, and 11 bases separated the two germline ends. The CDR3 protein is CASSLGRAGSYEQYF. The DNA of the CDR3 is TGTGCCAGCAGCTTAGGGCGGGCAGGTTCCTACGAGCAGTACTTC.

The chain is built from TRBV28 and TRBJ2-7; TRBD2 aligns across 8 bases. The CDR3 totals 15 residues. Germline V gene sequence: CDR1 MDHEN, CDR2 SYDVKM. The junction had 10 bases not matched to a gene; V was cut back by 5 bases and J by 4 bases. CDR3 sequence: CASSQTSDPRYEQYF. In DNA, the CDR3 is TGTGCCAGCAGTCAGACTAGCGATCCCCGTTACGAGCAGTACTTC.

This clone was counted between two and nine times. The chain uses TRBV7-9 and TRBJ2-7; 11 nucleotides align to TRBD2. Losses at the gene ends were 5 bases for V and 4 bases for J; bases not matched to a gene: 4. CDR1 is SEHNR, CDR2 FQNEAQ, per germline (reference sequence). CDR3 size: 14 residues. CDR3 in DNA: TGTGCCAGCAGCAGAACTAGCGGGAGTTACGAGCAGTACGTC. This translates into CASSRTSGSYEQYV.

This clone turned up a few times. CDR3 loop: CASSQVGGLAYNEQFF. In DNA form, the CDR3 reads TGTGCCAGCAGCCAAGTGGGGGGACTAGCCTACAATGAGCAGTTCTTC. V and J are TRBV14 and TRBJ2-1, with 8 bases identical to TRBD2. The length of the CDR3 is 16 residues. V gave up 1 base and J gave up 2 bases; unmatched junction bases: 4. The germline V gene encodes CDR1 SGHDN and CDR2 FVKESK.